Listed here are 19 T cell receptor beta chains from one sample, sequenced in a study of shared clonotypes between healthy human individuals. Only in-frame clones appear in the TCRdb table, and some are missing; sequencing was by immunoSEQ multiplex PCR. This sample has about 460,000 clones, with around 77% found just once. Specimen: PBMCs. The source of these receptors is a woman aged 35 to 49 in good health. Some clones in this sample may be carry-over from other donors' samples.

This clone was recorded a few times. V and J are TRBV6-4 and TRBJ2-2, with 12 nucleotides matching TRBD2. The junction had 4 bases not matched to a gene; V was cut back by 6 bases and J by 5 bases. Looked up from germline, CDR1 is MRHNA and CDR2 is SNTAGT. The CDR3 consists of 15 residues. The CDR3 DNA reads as TGTGCCAGCAGAGAACTAGCGGGAGGTACCGGGGAGCTGTTTTTT. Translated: CASRELAGGTGELFF.

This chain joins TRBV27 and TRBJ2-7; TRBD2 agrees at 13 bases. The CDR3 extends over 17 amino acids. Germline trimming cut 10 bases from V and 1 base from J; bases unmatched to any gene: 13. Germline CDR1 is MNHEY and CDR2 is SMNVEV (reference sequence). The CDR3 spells CAIPAGTSGNTSYEQYF. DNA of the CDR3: TGTGCCATCCCTGCCGGGACTAGCGGGAACACGTCCTACGAGCAGTACTTC.

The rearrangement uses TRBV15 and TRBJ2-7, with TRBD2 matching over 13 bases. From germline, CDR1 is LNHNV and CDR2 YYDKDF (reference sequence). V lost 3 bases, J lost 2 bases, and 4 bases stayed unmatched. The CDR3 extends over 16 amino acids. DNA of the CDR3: TGTGCCACCAGCAGCTACGGACTAGCGGGAGCCTACGAGCAGTACTTC. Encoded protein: CATSSYGLAGAYEQYF. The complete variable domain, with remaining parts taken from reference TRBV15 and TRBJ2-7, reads DAMVIQNPRYQVTQFGKPVTLSCSQTLNHNVMYWYQQKSSQAPKLLFHYYDKDFNNEADTPDNFQSRRPNTSFCFLDIRSPGLGDTAMYLCATSSYGLAGAYEQYFGPGTRLTVT.

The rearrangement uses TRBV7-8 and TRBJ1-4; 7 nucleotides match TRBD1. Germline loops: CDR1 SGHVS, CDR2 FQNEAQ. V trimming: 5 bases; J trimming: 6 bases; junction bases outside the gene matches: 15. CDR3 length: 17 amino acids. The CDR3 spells CASSPLIPGTVDEKLFF. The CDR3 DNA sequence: TGTGCCAGCAGCCCCCTCATCCCCGGGACAGTAGATGAAAAACTGTTTTTT.

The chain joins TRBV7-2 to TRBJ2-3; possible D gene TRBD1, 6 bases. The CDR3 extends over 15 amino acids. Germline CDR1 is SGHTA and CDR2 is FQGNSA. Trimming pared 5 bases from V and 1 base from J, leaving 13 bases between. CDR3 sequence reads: CASSRGGLGTDTQYF. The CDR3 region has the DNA TGTGCCAGCAGCAGAGGGGGTCTTGGCACAGATACGCAGTATTTT.

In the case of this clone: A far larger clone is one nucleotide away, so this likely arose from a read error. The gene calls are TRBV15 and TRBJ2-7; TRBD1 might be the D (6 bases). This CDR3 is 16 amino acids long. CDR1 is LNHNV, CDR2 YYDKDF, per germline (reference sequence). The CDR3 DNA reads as TGTGCCACCAGCAGAGATTTGGGACAAGGATCATACGGGCAGTACTTC. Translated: CATSRDLGQGSYGQYF.

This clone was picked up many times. As DNA, the CDR3 is TGTGCCAGCAGTTTCCTCCGCTACTCACCCTACGAGCAGTACTTC. This sequence encodes CASSFLRYSPYEQYF. This chain links TRBV7-7 with TRBJ2-7, with D unresolved. The germline CDR1 and CDR2 sequences are SSHAT and FNYEAQ (reference sequence). CDR3 length: 15 amino acids. Trimming removed 6 bases at V and 2 bases at J, with 17 bases between.

Written as DNA, the CDR3 is TGTGCCAGTAAGGGACAGGGTGGGGGTGAAAAACTGTTTTTT. Protein: CASKGQGGGEKLFF. This rearrangement joins TRBV19 to TRBJ1-4; 9 bases map to TRBD1. Germline V gene sequence: CDR1 LNHDA, CDR2 SQIVND (reference sequence). The CDR3 length is 14 residues. Trimming cost V 7 bases and J 7 bases; bases outside gene matches: 7. The full variable domain, rest sourced from reference TRBV19 and TRBJ1-4, is DGGITQSPKYLFRKEGQNVTLSCEQNLNHDAMYWYRQDPGQGLRLIYYSQIVNDFQKGDIAEGYSVSREKKESFPLTVTSAQKNPTAFYLCASKGQGGGEKLFFGSGTQLSVL.

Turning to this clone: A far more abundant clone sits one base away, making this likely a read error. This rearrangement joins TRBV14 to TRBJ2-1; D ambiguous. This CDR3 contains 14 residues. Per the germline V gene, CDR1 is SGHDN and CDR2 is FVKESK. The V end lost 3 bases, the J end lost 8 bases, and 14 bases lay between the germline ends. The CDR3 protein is CASSQHDLEDEQFF. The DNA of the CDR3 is TGTGCCAGCAGCCAGCACGACTTAGAGGATGAGCAGTTCTTC.

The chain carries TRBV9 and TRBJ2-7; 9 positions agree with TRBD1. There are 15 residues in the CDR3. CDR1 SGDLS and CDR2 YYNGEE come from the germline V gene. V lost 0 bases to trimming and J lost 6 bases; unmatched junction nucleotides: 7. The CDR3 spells CASSVGGQGVSEQYF. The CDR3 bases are TGTGCCAGCAGCGTAGGGGGACAGGGTGTCTCCGAGCAGTACTTC.

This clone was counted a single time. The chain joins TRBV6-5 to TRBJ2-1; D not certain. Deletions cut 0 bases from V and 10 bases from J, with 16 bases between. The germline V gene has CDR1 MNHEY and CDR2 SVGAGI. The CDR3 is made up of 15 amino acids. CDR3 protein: CASSYSPATGEEQFF. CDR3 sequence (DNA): TGTGCCAGCAGTTACTCTCCAGCGACCGGAGAAGAGCAGTTCTTC.

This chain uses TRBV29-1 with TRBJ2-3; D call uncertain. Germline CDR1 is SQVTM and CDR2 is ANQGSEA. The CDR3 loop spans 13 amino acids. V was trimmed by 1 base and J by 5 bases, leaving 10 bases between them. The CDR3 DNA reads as TGCAGCGTTGAAGGGGTGGTGGAAGATACGCAGTATTTT. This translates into CSVEGVVEDTQYF.

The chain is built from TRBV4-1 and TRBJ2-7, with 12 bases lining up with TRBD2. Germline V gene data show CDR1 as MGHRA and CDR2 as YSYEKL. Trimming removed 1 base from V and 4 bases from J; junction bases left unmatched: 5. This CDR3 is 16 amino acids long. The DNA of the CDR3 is TGCGCCAGCAGCCAAGTATCGCTAGCGGGAGGGTACGAGCAGTACTTC. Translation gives CASSQVSLAGGYEQYF.

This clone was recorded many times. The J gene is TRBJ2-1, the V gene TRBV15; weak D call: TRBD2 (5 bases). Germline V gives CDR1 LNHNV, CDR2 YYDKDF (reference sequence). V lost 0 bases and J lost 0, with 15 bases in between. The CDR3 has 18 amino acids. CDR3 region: CATSRDPLTRDSYNEQFF. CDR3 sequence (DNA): TGTGCCACCAGCAGAGATCCCCTAACTAGGGACTCCTACAATGAGCAGTTCTTC. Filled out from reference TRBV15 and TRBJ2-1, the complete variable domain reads DAMVIQNPRYQVTQFGKPVTLSCSQTLNHNVMYWYQQKSSQAPKLLFHYYDKDFNNEADTPDNFQSRRPNTSFCFLDIRSPGLGDTAMYLCATSRDPLTRDSYNEQFFGPGTRLTVL.

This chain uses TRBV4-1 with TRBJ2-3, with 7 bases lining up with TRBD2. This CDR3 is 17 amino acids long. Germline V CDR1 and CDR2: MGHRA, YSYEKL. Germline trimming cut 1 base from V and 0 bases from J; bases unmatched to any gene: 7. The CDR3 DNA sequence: TGCGCCAGCAGCCAAGTGGGAGGGCTGGAAAGCACAGATACGCAGTATTTT. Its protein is CASSQVGGLESTDTQYF.

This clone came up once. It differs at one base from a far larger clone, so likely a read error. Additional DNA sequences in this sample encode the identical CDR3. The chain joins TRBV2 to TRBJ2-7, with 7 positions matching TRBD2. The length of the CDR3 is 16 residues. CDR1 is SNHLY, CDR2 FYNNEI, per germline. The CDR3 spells CASSVSSGMGSYEQYF. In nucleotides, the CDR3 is TGTGCCAGTAGTGTATCCAGCGGGATGGGGTCCTACGAGCAGTACTTC.

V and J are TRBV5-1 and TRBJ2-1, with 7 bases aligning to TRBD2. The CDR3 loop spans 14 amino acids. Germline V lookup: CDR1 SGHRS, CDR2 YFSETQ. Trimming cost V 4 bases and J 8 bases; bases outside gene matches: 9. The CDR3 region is CASSRSGPWDEQFF. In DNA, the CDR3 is TGCGCCAGCAGCCGTAGCGGGCCCTGGGATGAGCAGTTCTTC.

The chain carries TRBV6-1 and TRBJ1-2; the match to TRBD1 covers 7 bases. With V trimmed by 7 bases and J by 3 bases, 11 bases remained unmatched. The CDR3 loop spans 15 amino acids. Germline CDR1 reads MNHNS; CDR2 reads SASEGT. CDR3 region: CASTKEGGADYGYTF. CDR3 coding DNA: TGTGCCAGCACAAAGGAAGGGGGCGCCGACTATGGCTACACCTTC.

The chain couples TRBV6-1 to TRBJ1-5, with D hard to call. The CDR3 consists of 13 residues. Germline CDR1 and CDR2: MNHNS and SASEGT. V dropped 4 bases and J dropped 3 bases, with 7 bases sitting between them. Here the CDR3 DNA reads TGTGCCAGCAGTGCGACAAACAATCAGCCCCAGCATTTT. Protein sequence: CASSATNNQPQHF.